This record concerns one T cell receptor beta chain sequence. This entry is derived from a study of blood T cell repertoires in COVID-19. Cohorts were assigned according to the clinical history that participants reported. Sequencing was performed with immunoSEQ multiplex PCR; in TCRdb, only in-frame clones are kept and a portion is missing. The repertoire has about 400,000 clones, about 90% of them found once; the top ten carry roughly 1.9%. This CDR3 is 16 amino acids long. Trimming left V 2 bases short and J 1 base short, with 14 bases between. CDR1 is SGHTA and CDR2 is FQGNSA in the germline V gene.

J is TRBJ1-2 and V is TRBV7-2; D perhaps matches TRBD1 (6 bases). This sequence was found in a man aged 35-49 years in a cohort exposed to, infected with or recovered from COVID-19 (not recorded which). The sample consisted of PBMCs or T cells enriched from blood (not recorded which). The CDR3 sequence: CASSLTGTPSNYGYTF. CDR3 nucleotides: TGTGCCAGCAGCTTAACCGGGACACCGAGTAACTATGGCTACACCTTC. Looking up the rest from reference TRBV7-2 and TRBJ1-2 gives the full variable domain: GAGVSQSPSNKVTEKGKDVELRCDPISGHTALYWYRQSLGQGLEFLIYFQGNSAPDKSGLPSDRFSAERTGGSVSTLTIQRTQQEDSAVYLCASSLTGTPSNYGYTFGSGTRLTVV.